This T cell receptor (beta chain) was obtained from a study of T cell responses to AZD1222 COVID-19 vaccine. Assay used: immunoSEQ multiplex PCR; TCRdb lists only in-frame clones, some missing. The sample lists 120,000 to 150,000 clones; approximately 90% were seen once. Trimming cost V 1 base and J 2 bases; bases outside gene matches: 3. Germline V gene data show CDR1 as SGHVS and CDR2 as FQNEAQ. The CDR3 loop spans 16 amino acids. The source is an adult in good health. This sample comprised peripheral blood, obtained on day 0 of AZD1222 vaccination. The chain has TRBV7-8 and TRBJ2-3, with TRBD1 matching 10 bases. DNA of the CDR3: TGTGCCAGCAGCTTAGGGACAGGGGGATTCACAGATACGCAGTATTTT. This sequence encodes CASSLGTGGFTDTQYF.